This T cell receptor (beta chain) was sequenced during a study of human T cells and chemical hapten exposure (dated by TCRdb to the early 2020s). At the level of the whole study: For sensitization, 2% DPC in acetone was applied to a 2 cm by 2 cm area of upper inner arm skin. The study tracked peripheral blood TCR repertoire changes in vivo during primary and secondary sensitization to the hapten diphenylcyclopropenone (DPC) in alopecia patients. The patient cohort, mostly female, included alopecia areata with under or over 50% scalp involvement, alopecia totalis and alopecia universalis. Blood samples were taken from patients before sensitization (week 0) and at 2, 6 and about 24 weeks after DPC sensitization. Patch testing was performed on the upper back with Finn chambers containing 0.01% DPC, and the patch tests were scored after 6 days according to International Contact Dermatitis Research Group standards. Throughout the approximately 22-week study period, patients were also given weekly therapeutic DPC doses on the scalp. Libraries were combined into a pool for sequencing, and differences in TCR yield between samples came mainly from small differences in library volumes within the pool. Roughly 30 alopecia patients provided blood for TCR sequencing at one to four time points (pre-sensitization, 2, 6 and 24 weeks). Broader findings and caveats from the paper: Because all patients had alopecia, a presumed autoimmune disease, the immune response of the patients might differ from that of healthy individuals. DPC sensitization did not change the number of TCRs with a frequency above 1 in 1000, and there was no evidence of changes in global repertoire structure. Expanded TCRs formed significantly more large CDR3 similarity clusters than pre-sensitization or healthy control sets, consistent with antigen-driven responses. Repeated subsampling changed both the strength of the expansion versus patch-test correlation and the threshold at which the correlation became significant. The number of PT1 expanded TCRs positively correlated with patch test score, significant at thresholds 8, 16 and 32 but not 4.

Library creation used RACE. Instrument on record: NextSeq 500. During library preparation, unique molecular identifiers were attached to individual cDNA molecules so that TCRs could be counted quantitatively and reproducibly. Each blood RNA sample was used to sequence both TCR alpha and TCR beta chains. Processing in the source paper ran as follows. Samples had a median of approximately 93,000 TCRs, with a range from roughly 23,224 to 700,000. V, J and CDR3 annotation of the TCR reads was performed with the Decombinator software suite. Every sample was subsampled to the same number of TCRs (28,000) for the PS versus PT1 abundance plots. Expanded TCRs were defined as absent before sensitization and observed at least eight times at the 2-week time point. The public sequencing data were trimmed at Q25 with fastp and processed into clonotypes with MiXCR by TCRdb, which kept only in-frame beta chains. Here each entry gathers all rows of one CDR3 protein and keeps the most common genes and DNA. The V and J calls were not made by the authors but by TCRdb's processing. Across this sample there are 190,000 or so distinct CDR3 sequences, with around a quarter seen only once. The top ten clones comprise 2.5% of the sample.

This clonotype was counted between two and nine times. Its antigen remains undetermined. No base qualities exist here, and no much larger clone lies one base off it. Its CDR3 holds 14 amino acids, cysteine through phenylalanine. Only CDR3 DNA remains: 42 bases, in frame from the first base. Between the V and J ends, shortened by 5 bases and 4 bases respectively, the junction contains 11 bases. The CDR1 and CDR2 encoded by the germline V gene are SGHTA and FQGNSA. The meaning of the sample's time point label: patch test 3, about 24 weeks after DPC sensitization. The treatment or condition label on this specimen signifies: therapeutic diphenylcyclopropenone sensitization with weekly scalp DPC. At each patch-test visit, blood was drawn before the patch test was applied. Eligible patients were aged 18 to 70, diagnosed with alopecia, deemed suitable for DPC therapy, and excluded if pregnant. Total RNA was extracted from unfractionated whole blood collected in Tempus Blood RNA tubes.

This clonotype was obtained from a woman aged 40 to 50 with alopecia areata. Some clones in this sample may be carry-over from other donors' samples. The chain joins TRBV7-2 to TRBJ2-2; TRBD1 is a possible D gene, resting on 6 matching bases. The sample was whole blood, taken in connection with sensitization to the hapten diphenylcyclopropenone (DPC). The CDR3 region reads CASSLLQGTGELFF. The nucleotides are TGTGCCAGCAGCCTCTTACAGGGCACCGGGGAGCTGTTTTTT.